The 6 T cell receptor beta chains in this list originate from one sample, sequenced in a study of tumor-infiltrating lymphocytes in primary liver carcinoma. A primer matching the constant region was used to make TCR beta cDNA from around 550 ng of total RNA. Researchers made the TCR beta libraries by running three nested multiplex PCR rounds with slightly modified ARM-PCR. TRBV1-TRBV30 forward primers and a C-beta reverse primer were used in the first two PCR rounds, which each ran for approximately 10 cycles. A single record per CDR3 protein comes from TCRdb applying MiXCR to the multiplex PCR reads. The profile shows fewer than 350,000 distinct CDR3 sequences, 60% to 80% of them singletons. Unsorted whole blood yielded blood RNA, and germline DNA was extracted as well. Sequencing used peripheral blood. All receptors derive from a man aged 35-49 years with primary liver carcinoma and hepatitis B virus infection.

In its sample, this clonotype was seen many times. V gene TRBV6-9 combines with J gene TRBJ2-1; D may be TRBD1 or TRBD2 (5 bases each). The CDR3 has 16 amino acids. From germline, CDR1 is MNHGY and CDR2 SVAAGI. V lost 6 bases and J 0 bases, leaving 15 bases between the germline ends. The CDR3 DNA follows: TGTGCCAGCAGCCCCGGGGCGCCCCGCTCCTACAATGAGCAGTTCTTC. Protein sequence: CASSPGAPRSYNEQFF.

The DNA for the CDR3 is TGTGCCAGCAGCTTTCGACAGGCGACGATGGGAGAGACCCAGTACTTC. It yields the protein CASSFRQATMGETQYF. This chain uses TRBV11-1 with TRBJ2-5; D may be TRBD1 (6 bases). Germline CDR1 and CDR2: SGHAT and FQDESV (reference sequence). With 3 bases removed from V and 4 bases from J, the gap between germline ends came to 18 bases. The CDR3 consists of 16 residues.

The chain couples TRBV5-1 to TRBJ2-7, with D perhaps TRBD2 (6 bases). From germline, CDR1 is SGHRS and CDR2 YFSETQ. The V end lost 0 bases, the J end lost 3 bases, and 22 bases lay between the germline ends. This CDR3 comprises 18 residues. CDR3 DNA sequence: TGCGCCAGCAGCTTGGCCTGGGTAGCGGAAACACCGTTCTACGAGCAGTACTTC. This codes for CASSLAWVAETPFYEQYF. Using reference TRBV5-1 and TRBJ2-7 for the parts outside the CDR3, the full variable domain is KAGVTQTPRYLIKTRGQQVTLSCSPISGHRSVSWYQQTPGQGLQFLFEYFSETQRNKGNFPGRFSGRQFSNSRSEMNVSTLELGDSALYLCASSLAWVAETPFYEQYFGPGTRLTVT.

On this clonotype itself: Here the CDR3 omits its conserved ending phenylalanine or tryptophan, so a read error is the likely source. DNA for the CDR3: TGTGCCAGCAGCCCGGCAGGGGGTGACGGAAGAGGCCAAGAGATCCAGTACATC. As protein: CASSPAGGDGRGQEIQYI. The chain carries TRBV11-1 and TRBJ2-5, with TRBD1 matching 7 bases. The V gene's germline CDR1 is SGHAT and CDR2 FQDESV (reference sequence). The CDR3 runs 18 residues.

This clonotype has more than one count but fewer than ten. This chain uses TRBV28 with TRBJ2-5; 12 positions agree with TRBD1. This CDR3 has 15 amino acids. V shed 6 bases and J 5 bases; nucleotides not matched to a gene: 7. Per the germline V gene, CDR1 is MDHEN and CDR2 is SYDVKM. The CDR3, as DNA: TGTGCCAGCAGCTCGCCGGGACAGGGGGCCGAGACCCAGTACTTC. Protein sequence: CASSSPGQGAETQYF.

Only a few counts were recorded for this clonotype. This sequence joins TRBV12-3 or TRBV12-4 and TRBJ2-7; the D gene is possibly TRBD2 (6 bases). Between the trimmed V and J ends, which lost 6 bases and 3 bases, there was a span of 9 bases. CDR3 size: 12 residues. CDR3 sequence: CASRLGSYEQYF. CDR3 sequence (DNA): TGTGCCAGCAGACTCGGGAGCTACGAGCAGTACTTC.